Following are 28 T cell receptor beta chains from one sample sequenced in a study of blood T cell repertoires in COVID-19. Assay used: immunoSEQ multiplex PCR; TCRdb lists only in-frame clones, some missing. The sample lists approximately 240,000 clones, approximately 90% occurring once. The specimen was PBMCs or T cells enriched from blood (not recorded which). The receptors were gathered from a woman aged 18-35 years who had recovered from COVID-19.

The V and J genes are TRBV11-3 and TRBJ2-2; maybe TRBD1 (6 bases). The V and J ends lost 7 bases and 7 bases respectively, with 13 bases between them. Germline CDR1 and CDR2: SGHNT and YENEEA. The length of the CDR3 is 13 residues. The CDR3 DNA is TGTGCCAGCAACACAGGGTTTATCGGGGAGCTGTTTTTT. Translating it yields CASNTGFIGELFF. Filled out from reference TRBV11-3 and TRBJ2-2, the complete variable domain reads EAGVVQSPRYKIIEKKQPVAFWCNPISGHNTLYWYLQNLGQGPELLIRYENEEAVDDSQLPKDRFSAERLKGVDSTLKIQPAELGDSAVYLCASNTGFIGELFFGEGSRLTVL.

V and J are TRBV19 and TRBJ1-1; D is perhaps TRBD1 (6 bases). The V gene lost 5 bases and the J gene lost 3 bases, with 16 bases spanning the gap. Germline V gene data show CDR1 as LNHDA and CDR2 as SQIVND (reference sequence). This CDR3 has 15 amino acids. The CDR3 region is CASSSLSTGYTEAFF. CDR3 nucleotides: TGTGCCAGTAGTTCCTTGTCTACAGGGTACACTGAAGCTTTCTTT.

The chain recombines TRBV14 with TRBJ2-3; D remains ambiguous. The CDR3 loop spans 14 amino acids. The V end lost 0 bases, the J end lost 8 bases, and 12 bases lay between the germline ends. In germline, CDR1 is SGHDN, CDR2 FVKESK. The CDR3 nucleotides are TGTGCCAGCAGCCAAGATCGGTTAACCGGTACGCAGTATTTT. Protein: CASSQDRLTGTQYF.

This clone has only one observation. The V and J genes are TRBV6-5 and TRBJ2-1, with a tentative D call TRBD2 (6 bases). The CDR3 sequence is 14 residues long. CDR1 MNHEY and CDR2 SVGAGI come from the germline V gene. V was shortened by 6 bases and J by 7 bases, with 16 bases between the two germline ends. For the CDR3, the DNA is TGTGCCAGCAGGCCACCTGGCGGGGTGAATGAGCAGTTCTTC. Amino acid sequence: CASRPPGGVNEQFF.

The genes are TRBV5-1 and TRBJ2-3, with TRBD2 matching over 10 bases. CDR3 length: 18 residues. V was clipped by 0 bases and J by 4 bases; unmatched bases: 11. The germline V gene has CDR1 SGHRS and CDR2 YFSETQ. In DNA form, the CDR3 reads TGCGCCAGCAGCTTGGAGCCTAGCGGGAGTAGTAGGGCAGATACGCAGTATTTT. The encoded protein is CASSLEPSGSSRADTQYF.

This chain links TRBV7-2 with TRBJ2-7, with 8 bases identical to TRBD1. The junction had 13 bases not matched to a gene; V was cut back by 6 bases and J by 3 bases. CDR1 SGHTA and CDR2 FQGNSA come from the germline V gene. The CDR3 is made up of 16 amino acids. The CDR3 DNA reads as TGTGCCAGCAGACAGGGGGTGGACAGGGTGGTCTACGAGCAGTACTTC. Translated: CASRQGVDRVVYEQYF.

This chain uses TRBV6-6 with TRBJ1-6, with 7 positions matching TRBD1. This CDR3 spans 15 amino acids. Germline trimming cut 0 bases from V and 8 bases from J; bases unmatched to any gene: 4. The V gene's germline CDR1 is MNHNY and CDR2 SVGAGI (reference sequence). CDR3 region: CASSYSGDSDSPLHF. CDR3 in DNA: TGTGCCAGCAGTTACTCCGGGGACAGCGATTCACCCCTCCACTTT.

The sample holds one count of this clone. V gene TRBV18 combines with J gene TRBJ1-5, with TRBD1 as a possible D gene (5 bases). The CDR3 has 14 residues. The germline V gene encodes CDR1 KGHSH and CDR2 LQKENI. Trimming took 1 base from V and 3 from J, leaving 7 bases between them. CDR3 protein: CASSPQGFNQPQHF. Here the CDR3 DNA reads TGTGCCAGCTCACCACAGGGGTTCAATCAGCCCCAGCATTTT.

DNA for the CDR3: TGTGCCAGCAGCGGGAGTCAAGGAGAGACCCAGTACTTC. Protein sequence: CASSGSQGETQYF. The chain recombines TRBV5-4 with TRBJ2-5; D may be TRBD2 (5 bases). The CDR3 contains 13 residues. V was clipped by 4 bases and J by 4 bases, with 11 bases between them. Germline-derived CDR1 and CDR2 are SGHNT and YYREEE (reference sequence). Full variable domain (rest looked up from reference TRBV5-4 and TRBJ2-5): ETGVTQSPTHLIKTRGQQVTLRCSSQSGHNTVSWYQQALGQGPQFIFQYYREEENGRGNFPPRFSGLQFPNYSSELNVNALELDDSALYLCASSGSQGETQYFGPGTRLLVL.

V is TRBV4-2 and J is TRBJ1-2, with D tentatively TRBD1 (6 bases). This CDR3 region has 15 residues. Germline V lookup: CDR1 LGHNA, CDR2 YNFKEQ. V lost 0 bases and J lost 4, with 12 bases in between. Written as DNA, the CDR3 is TGTGCCAGCAGCCAAGACAGGGGAAGCCTCTATGGCTACACCTTC. Its translation: CASSQDRGSLYGYTF.

This chain uses TRBV7-9 with TRBJ1-2; possible D gene TRBD1, 6 bases. Germline-derived CDR1 and CDR2 are SEHNR and FQNEAQ (reference sequence). The V end was cut by 2 bases, the J end by 8 bases, with 15 bases between. CDR3 length: 14 residues. The CDR3 spells CASSLSQGSGGYTF. CDR3 DNA sequence: TGTGCCAGCAGCTTATCCCAGGGGTCCGGAGGCTACACCTTC.

The chain combines TRBV11-2 with TRBJ2-7, with D possibly being TRBD1 (5 bases). The V gene's germline CDR1 is SGHAT and CDR2 FQNNGV. V was pared by 2 bases and J by 6 bases, with 14 bases between. This CDR3 region has 14 residues. The CDR3 is CASSLLIRVSEQYF. The CDR3 DNA reads TGTGCCAGCAGCTTATTAATCAGGGTTAGCGAGCAGTACTTC.

This sequence joins TRBV29-1 and TRBJ1-3; D perhaps matches TRBD1 (5 bases). Germline-derived CDR1 and CDR2 are SQVTM and ANQGSEA. The V gene lost 4 bases and the J gene lost 4 bases, with 14 bases spanning the gap. The CDR3 consists of 14 residues. The chain's CDR3 is CSVVGGVSGNTIYF. The CDR3 nucleotides read TGCAGCGTTGTTGGGGGGGTGTCCGGAAACACCATATATTTT.

Here the CDR3 reads CSEFGGGEPNYGYTF. The CDR3 DNA is TGCAGCGAATTCGGGGGGGGAGAACCTAACTATGGCTACACCTTC. The chain employs TRBV29-1 and TRBJ1-2, with D tentatively TRBD1 (5 bases). V lost 7 bases and J 0 bases, leaving 18 bases between the germline ends. Per germline, CDR1 SQVTM and CDR2 ANQGSEA. There are 15 residues in the CDR3.

The chain is built from TRBV18 and TRBJ2-2, with D possibly being TRBD2 (6 bases). The CDR3 runs 14 residues. V lost 6 bases and J lost 4, with 12 bases in between. Germline V CDR1 and CDR2: KGHSH, LQKENI. The CDR3 sequence: CASSNVGGTGELFF. The CDR3 DNA is TGTGCCAGCTCGAACGTCGGGGGCACCGGGGAGCTGTTTTTT.

The chain is built from TRBV13 and TRBJ1-3; a possible D gene is TRBD1 (6 bases). V was clipped by 6 bases and J by 3 bases, with 18 bases between them. The CDR3 is made up of 16 amino acids. Germline V CDR1 and CDR2: PRHDT, FYEKMQ (reference sequence). CDR3 residues: CASSLLGGQGGNTIYF. As DNA, the CDR3 is TGTGCCAGCAGTCTCCTCGGGGGGCAAGGTGGAAACACCATATATTTT.

The CDR3 region has the DNA TGTGCCAGCAGCCTACAGGGGAATTATGGCTACACCTTC. As protein: CASSLQGNYGYTF. The J gene is TRBJ1-2, the V gene TRBV7-2, with 7 bases that match TRBD1. The V gene's germline CDR1 is SGHTA and CDR2 FQGNSA. This CDR3 contains 13 residues. With 5 bases clipped from V and 5 bases from J, the junction kept 5 bases outside the gene matches.

This chain connects TRBV10-3 to TRBJ1-4; no definite D call. Trimming removed 10 bases from V and 4 bases from J, with 13 bases in between. Germline assignment: CDR1 ENHRY and CDR2 SYGVKD. The CDR3 length is 13 residues. Here the CDR3 reads CATTKTINEKLFF. The CDR3 DNA is TGTGCCACCACCAAAACTATTAATGAAAAACTGTTTTTT.

V is TRBV6-5 and J is TRBJ2-2, with 7 bases lining up with TRBD2. This CDR3 region has 14 residues. The trim removed 7 bases at V and 5 bases at J, leaving 7 bases unmatched. The germline gives CDR1 MNHEY, CDR2 SVGAGI. CDR3 sequence: CASIRTRVTGELFF. As DNA, the CDR3 is TGTGCCAGCATCAGGACTAGAGTAACCGGGGAGCTGTTTTTT.

The chain has TRBV7-9 and TRBJ1-2, with 10 positions matching TRBD1. There are 14 residues in the CDR3. V trimming: 5 bases; J trimming: 8 bases; junction bases outside the gene matches: 8. Germline V gene data show CDR1 as SEHNR and CDR2 as FQNEAQ (reference sequence). Here the CDR3 reads CASSPRDRGIGYTF. The CDR3 DNA is TGTGCCAGCAGCCCACGGGACAGGGGAATCGGCTACACCTTC.

The chain carries TRBV4-3 and TRBJ1-1, with TRBD1 matching 9 bases. The germline V gene has CDR1 LGHNA and CDR2 YSLEER. J gave up 4 bases and V 9 bases, and 6 bases lay outside the gene matches. This CDR3 has 13 amino acids. The CDR3 loop is CASSSTGGTEAFF. The CDR3 DNA follows: TGCGCCAGTTCCTCGACAGGGGGCACTGAAGCTTTCTTT.

This chain uses TRBV27 with TRBJ2-7; D gene unclear. V lost 2 bases, J lost 3 bases, and 11 bases lay in between. The length of the CDR3 is 14 residues. CDR1 MNHEY and CDR2 SMNVEV come from the germline V gene (reference sequence). This CDR3 is CASSLNRVLYEQYF. The CDR3 DNA is TGTGCCAGCAGTTTAAACAGAGTACTCTACGAGCAGTACTTC.

This clone was seen a single time. This rearrangement joins TRBV11-2 to TRBJ2-3; 9 bases agree with TRBD1. Germline CDR1 reads SGHAT; CDR2 reads FQNNGV. The CDR3 consists of 15 residues. With 5 bases clipped from V and 5 bases from J, the junction kept 8 bases outside the gene matches. The CDR3 DNA reads as TGTGCCAGCAGCCTAACCGGGACAGGGCTAGATACGCAGTATTTT. Translated: CASSLTGTGLDTQYF.

The chain is built from TRBV2 and TRBJ1-5, with D perhaps TRBD1 (5 bases). CDR1 and CDR2 (germline): SNHLY, FYNNEI. The CDR3 has 14 residues. Deletions cut 2 bases from V and 11 bases from J, with 16 bases between. This CDR3 reads CASSELHGAGAQHF. CDR3 nucleotides: TGTGCCAGCAGTGAACTACACGGGGCGGGGGCCCAGCATTTT.

The J gene is TRBJ1-1, the V gene TRBV11-2; perhaps TRBD1 as D (5 bases). Germline lookup yields CDR1 SGHAT and CDR2 FQNNGV. The CDR3 runs to 17 residues. Trimming took 2 bases from V and 0 from J, leaving 16 bases between them. CDR3 coding DNA: TGTGCCAGCAGCTTATATCTACAGGACGCACTGAACACTGAAGCTTTCTTT. Amino acid sequence: CASSLYLQDALNTEAFF.

The chain is built from TRBV5-1 and TRBJ1-6; D perhaps matches TRBD1 (6 bases). V dropped 0 bases and J dropped 9 bases, with 10 bases sitting between them. CDR3 size: 14 residues. Germline V CDR1 and CDR2: SGHRS, YFSETQ. The CDR3 region has the DNA TGCGCCAGCAGCTTGGTTACAGGGAGTTCACCCCTCCACTTT. This encodes CASSLVTGSSPLHF.

This clone has more than one count but fewer than ten. This rearrangement joins TRBV4-2 to TRBJ2-2, with D unresolved. The CDR3 has 14 residues. Germline V gene sequence: CDR1 LGHNA, CDR2 YNFKEQ. V was clipped by 0 bases and J by 1 base, with 3 bases between them. The CDR3 loop reads CASSQDGNTGELFF. CDR3 sequence (DNA): TGTGCCAGCAGCCAAGACGGGAACACCGGGGAGCTGTTTTTT.

The rearrangement joins TRBV29-1 to TRBJ2-1, with TRBD2 as a possible D gene (6 bases). Trimming left V 0 bases short and J 16 bases short, with 13 bases between. Germline CDR1 reads SQVTM; CDR2 reads ANQGSEA. The CDR3 consists of 11 residues. CDR3 bases: TGCAGCGTTGAAGATCGGGAGAGGGGATTCTTC. Translated: CSVEDRERGFF.